This paragraph reports one TCR beta chain. The sample is drawn from a study of shared T cell receptors in the human thymus. The assay was immunoSEQ multiplex PCR, and TCRdb's table has in-frame clones only and misses some. Of 500,000 to 550,000 clones listed, approximately 78% are singletons. CDR1 is SGHDT, CDR2 YYEEEE, per germline. Trimming left V 4 bases short and J 4 bases short, with 16 bases between. This CDR3 contains 15 residues. This sample was also put to use in a study of human thymus T cells. Per that paper: Thymic material originated from resections removed in the course of corrective heart surgery. Biased V and J segment usage appeared in thymus and peripheral blood.

Sequenced material: thymocytes. The chain uses TRBV5-6 and TRBJ2-3; weak D call: TRBD2 (6 bases). This receptor was identified in a boy under two years old with a congenital heart defect. Written as DNA, the CDR3 is TGTGCCAGCAGCCCTTTTTTCGCGGGGCCAGATACGCAGTATTTT. Translated: CASSPFFAGPDTQYF. Filled out from reference TRBV5-6 and TRBJ2-3, the complete variable domain reads DAGVTQSPTHLIKTRGQQVTLRCSPKSGHDTVSWYQQALGQGPQFIFQYYEEEERQRGNFPDRFSGHQFPNYSSELNVNALLLGDSALYLCASSPFFAGPDTQYFGPGTRLTVL.